This T cell receptor beta chain emerged from a study of blood T cell repertoires in COVID-19. Across the whole study: The study drew acute and convalescent COVID-19 samples from the United States, Italy and Spain. The analysed material was cDNA or gDNA that came from T cells, B-cell-depleted T cells, or PBMCs.

Measured with immunoSEQ multiplex PCR; TCRdb has only the in-frame clones, and not every one. There are approximately 75,000 clones in the sample; 84% occur only once, and approximately 20% lies in the top ten. The CDR3 is 13 residues long. Germline CDR1 and CDR2: KGHSH and LQKENI. V lost 4 bases and J 5 bases, leaving 11 bases between the germline ends. The sequencing input was peripheral blood. The TCR sequence derives from a woman in her forties or fifties with acute or convalescent COVID-19. V is TRBV18 and J is TRBJ1-1; no clear D. CDR3 nucleotide sequence: TGTGCCAGCTCACAACCGTACACGACTGAAGCTTTCTTT. Amino acid sequence: CASSQPYTTEAFF. The entire variable domain, with the rest obtained from reference TRBV18 and TRBJ1-1, is as follows: NAGVMQNPRHLVRRRGQEARLRCSPMKGHSHVYWYRQLPEEGLKFMVYLQKENIIDESGMPKERFSAEFPKEGPSILRIQQVVRGDSAAYFCASSQPYTTEAFFGQGTRLTVV.